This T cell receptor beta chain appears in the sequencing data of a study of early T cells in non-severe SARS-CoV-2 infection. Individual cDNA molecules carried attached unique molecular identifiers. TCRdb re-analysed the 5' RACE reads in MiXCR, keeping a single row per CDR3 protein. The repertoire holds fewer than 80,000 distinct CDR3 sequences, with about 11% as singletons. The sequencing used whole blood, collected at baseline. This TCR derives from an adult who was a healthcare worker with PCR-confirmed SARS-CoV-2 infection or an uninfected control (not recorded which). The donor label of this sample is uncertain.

The CDR3 region has the DNA TGTGCCAGCAGCCCCTTGGGGGGCCGGGAAGCTTTCTTT. As protein: CASSPLGGREAFF. The chain joins TRBV9 to TRBJ1-1; D may be TRBD1 (6 bases). The V gene lost 4 bases and the J gene lost 8 bases, with 15 bases spanning the gap. Germline values: CDR1 SGDLS, CDR2 YYNGEE. The CDR3 loop spans 13 amino acids.